One and the same sample provided the 12 T cell receptor beta chains below, sequenced in a study of shared clonotypes between healthy human individuals. Sequencing was performed with immunoSEQ multiplex PCR; in TCRdb, only in-frame clones are kept and a portion is missing. This sample has about 660,000 clones, with around two thirds found just once. Specimen: memory CD4+ T cells sorted from blood. Indicated subset: CD45RA-negative fraction. These receptors came from a woman in her thirties in good health.

The chain uses TRBV6-5 and TRBJ2-2; D may be TRBD1 (7 bases). Germline V CDR1 and CDR2: MNHEY, SVGAGI. The CDR3 contains 15 residues. V gave up 0 bases and J gave up 7 bases, with 12 bases separating them. CDR3 sequence (DNA): TGTGCCAGCAGTTACTCGCAGGGGGGCGGCGGGGAGCTGTTTTTT. Translating it yields CASSYSQGGGGELFF.

The chain has TRBV5-1 and TRBJ2-5, with D perhaps matching TRBD1 (5 bases). The germline CDR1 and CDR2 sequences are SGHRS and YFSETQ. V lost 4 bases, J lost 5 bases, and 18 bases lay in between. The CDR3 loop spans 15 amino acids. The CDR3: CASSSRPGREETQYF. In nucleotides, the CDR3 is TGCGCCAGCAGCAGCAGGCCAGGGCGAGAGGAGACCCAGTACTTC.

The chain employs TRBV29-1 and TRBJ2-3; 9 bases map to TRBD1. Per the germline V gene, CDR1 is SQVTM and CDR2 is ANQGSEA. The CDR3 is 15 residues long. V was pared by 8 bases and J by 2 bases, with 11 bases of the junction left unmatched. This chain's CDR3 is CSTTVGTGFTDTQYF. The DNA for the CDR3 is TGCAGCACAACAGTGGGGACAGGGTTCACAGATACGCAGTATTTT.

The chain uses TRBV7-2 and TRBJ2-5; D gene uncertain. The germline V gene has CDR1 SGHTA and CDR2 FQGNSA. CDR3 size: 14 residues. V was trimmed by 5 bases and J by 1 base, leaving 11 bases between them. CDR3 sequence: CASSPGGFQETQYF. The CDR3 region has the DNA TGTGCCAGCAGCCCCGGCGGCTTCCAAGAGACCCAGTACTTC. The full variable domain, with the rest looked up from reference TRBV7-2 and TRBJ2-5, is GAGVSQSPSNKVTEKGKDVELRCDPISGHTALYWYRQSLGQGLEFLIYFQGNSAPDKSGLPSDRFSAERTGGSVSTLTIQRTQQEDSAVYLCASSPGGFQETQYFGPGTRLLVL.

The rearrangement uses TRBV15 and TRBJ2-7; 7 bases fit TRBD2. CDR3 length: 17 residues. V lost 0 bases, J lost 2 bases, and 10 bases stayed unmatched. Germline CDR1 is LNHNV and CDR2 is YYDKDF (reference sequence). CDR3 amino acids: CATSRDKMGGTTYEQYF. The CDR3 region has the DNA TGTGCCACCAGCAGAGATAAAATGGGAGGGACGACCTACGAGCAGTACTTC. The full variable domain, in which reference TRBV15 and TRBJ2-7 provide the parts outside the CDR3, is DAMVIQNPRYQVTQFGKPVTLSCSQTLNHNVMYWYQQKSSQAPKLLFHYYDKDFNNEADTPDNFQSRRPNTSFCFLDIRSPGLGDTAMYLCATSRDKMGGTTYEQYFGPGTRLTVT.

This clone was observed a few times. The chain couples TRBV10-3 to TRBJ2-7; the D is unclear. CDR1 and CDR2 from the germline V gene are ENHRY and SYGVKD. The CDR3 spans 13 residues. V shed 4 bases and J shed 2 bases, with 9 bases lying between them. CDR3 amino acids: CAISVLSTYEQYF. The DNA for the CDR3 is TGTGCCATCAGTGTTCTGAGCACCTACGAGCAGTACTTC.

CDR3 amino acids: CASNWDSGGSAYEQYF. DNA for the CDR3: TGTGCCAGCAACTGGGATAGTGGGGGGTCAGCCTACGAGCAGTACTTC. The chain recombines TRBV28 with TRBJ2-7; TRBD2 might be the D (6 bases). CDR1 MDHEN and CDR2 SYDVKM come from the germline V gene. Trimming pared 7 bases from V and 2 bases from J, leaving 21 bases between. The CDR3 is 16 residues long. Supplemented by reference TRBV28 and TRBJ2-7, the full variable domain reads DVKVTQSSRYLVKRTGEKVFLECVQDMDHENMFWYRQDPGLGLRLIYFSYDVKMKEKGDIPEGYSVSREKKERFSLILESASTNQTSMYLCASNWDSGGSAYEQYFGPGTRLTVT.

This chain connects TRBV6-5 to TRBJ2-7; D remains ambiguous. Trimming took off 0 bases at V and 3 bases at J, with 15 bases between the two ends. CDR1 and CDR2 from the germline V gene are MNHEY and SVGAGI. The CDR3 has 16 amino acids. The CDR3: CASSYSGRARYYEQYF. In nucleotides, the CDR3 is TGTGCCAGCAGTTACTCTGGAAGGGCACGGTACTACGAGCAGTACTTC.

This clone was recorded only once. CDR3 sequence: CASSRSTSGTDTQYF. Written as DNA, the CDR3 is TGTGCCAGCAGCCGATCGACTAGCGGGACGGATACGCAGTATTTT. The rearrangement links TRBV6-5 to TRBJ2-3; 11 bases fit TRBD2. The germline gives CDR1 MNHEY, CDR2 SVGAGI. The trim removed 6 bases at V and 6 bases at J, leaving 8 bases unmatched. This CDR3 is 15 amino acids long.

This clone was detected a few times. The V gene is TRBV2, the J gene TRBJ2-7; TRBD2 matches at 11 bases. The V gene's germline CDR1 is SNHLY and CDR2 FYNNEI. V shed 6 bases, J shed 3 bases, and the junction held 7 bases outside the gene matches. This CDR3 spans 15 amino acids. CDR3 DNA: TGTGCCAGCAGGGGCGGACTAGCGGGTTTCTACGAGCAGTACTTC. Protein: CASRGGLAGFYEQYF.

This clone was seen more than once but under ten times. The chain has TRBV19 and TRBJ1-1; a possible D gene is TRBD1 (5 bases). The germline CDR1 and CDR2 sequences are LNHDA and SQIVND (reference sequence). V was clipped by 6 bases and J by 0 bases, with 11 bases between them. CDR3 length: 14 residues. CDR3 bases: TGTGCCAGTAGGACAACCAGGGTGAACACTGAAGCTTTCTTT. Its translation: CASRTTRVNTEAFF.

This clone was observed a handful of times. The chain combines TRBV2 with TRBJ2-7; the match to TRBD1 covers 8 bases. Trimming took 5 bases from V and 3 from J; bases not matched to a gene: 6. Germline CDR1 reads SNHLY; CDR2 reads FYNNEI. CDR3 length equals 14 residues. CDR3 sequence: CASSYQGANYEQYF. The CDR3 bases are TGTGCCAGCAGTTATCAGGGGGCCAACTACGAGCAGTACTTC.